The 5 T cell receptor beta chains presented below share a single source sample, sequenced in a study of cytomegalovirus exposure and HLA in healthy donors. Researchers ran the PCR with 60 Vbeta and 13 Jbeta primers. Method: immunoSEQ multiplex PCR; TCRdb's copy keeps in-frame clones and lacks some. This table has 140,000 to 150,000 clones, over 70% appearing once. The sample taken for sequencing was PBMCs. The receptors were gathered from a woman aged 40 to 50 in good health and CMV-seropositive.

The chain carries TRBV7-9 and TRBJ2-2; possibly TRBD2 for D (5 bases). This CDR3 is built from 15 residues. Trimming shortened V by 1 base and J by 7 bases, and 13 bases separated the two germline ends. The germline CDR1 and CDR2 sequences are SEHNR and FQNEAQ (reference sequence). CDR3 nucleotides: TGTGCCAGCAGCTTAGGAGGCCCGGCGGGCGGGGAGCTGTTTTTT. This gives the protein CASSLGGPAGGELFF. Together with reference TRBV7-9 and TRBJ2-2, the CDR3 gives the full variable domain: DTGVSQNPRHKITKRGQNVTFRCDPISEHNRLYWYRQTLGQGPEFLTYFQNEAQLEKSRLLSDRFSAERPKGSFSTLEIQRTEQGDSAMYLCASSLGGPAGGELFFGEGSRLTVL.

The rearrangement links TRBV2 to TRBJ2-2, with 8 bases fitting TRBD1. V was clipped by 8 bases and J by 8 bases; unmatched bases: 7. The CDR3 is 13 amino acids. Per germline, CDR1 SNHLY and CDR2 FYNNEI. In nucleotides, the CDR3 is TGTGCCAGCGAGCGACAGGGGAAAGGGGAGCTGTTTTTT. It specifies CASERQGKGELFF.

This clone was found a few times. Other DNA sequences in this sample translate to the same CDR3. The chain employs TRBV5-1 and TRBJ2-5, with D perhaps matching TRBD2 (5 bases). CDR3 length: 15 residues. Germline V lookup: CDR1 SGHRS, CDR2 YFSETQ. The ends were cut back, 1 base at V and 2 bases at J, with 12 bases in the middle. CDR3 in amino acids: CASSLSGGPQETQYF. The CDR3, as DNA: TGCGCCAGCAGCTTGTCGGGCGGGCCACAAGAGACCCAGTACTTC. Complete variable domain (other parts from reference TRBV5-1 and TRBJ2-5): KAGVTQTPRYLIKTRGQQVTLSCSPISGHRSVSWYQQTPGQGLQFLFEYFSETQRNKGNFPGRFSGRQFSNSRSEMNVSTLELGDSALYLCASSLSGGPQETQYFGPGTRLLVL.

The chain couples TRBV2 to TRBJ2-2, with D unresolved. The CDR3 spans 13 residues. Germline V gene sequence: CDR1 SNHLY, CDR2 FYNNEI. Trimming removed 4 bases at V and 4 bases at J, with 7 bases between. Here the CDR3 DNA reads TGTGCCAGCAGTGTGGTGAGCACCGGGGAGCTGTTTTTT. Translation: CASSVVSTGELFF.

V gene TRBV11-2 combines with J gene TRBJ2-5; possible D gene TRBD2, 5 bases. The CDR3 has 14 amino acids. Trimming took 5 bases from V and 5 from J, leaving 15 bases between them. Germline V gene data show CDR1 as SGHAT and CDR2 as FQNNGV. CDR3 bases: TGTGCCAGCAGCCGCGGGTCTGTGGGGGAGACCCAGTACTTC. Amino acids: CASSRGSVGETQYF.